This record looks at one T cell receptor (beta chain) sequence and its context. Its antigen has not been determined. There are no base qualities to consult, and no much larger clone falls within one base. Germline trimming: 1 base from V, 4 bases from J; junction bases outside gene matches: 5. The CDR3 covers 15 residues, taking in both the cysteine and the phenylalanine. Only the CDR3 portion is preserved as DNA: 45 bases, with reading frame beginning at the first base. For CDR1 and CDR2, the germline V gene lists SGHVS and FNYEAQ. Using the deep immunoSEQ assay, multiplex PCR amplified TCR CDR3 regions from genomic DNA. Extracted genomic DNA from each cell subset was distributed evenly across all wells of several immunoSEQ 96-well plates, and each plate was treated as a replicate. Each replicate PCR for sorted subsets received 150 to 250 ng genomic DNA, equal to roughly 33,000 T cell genomes. Purified libraries were measured with a Qubit 3.0 fluorometer, size-checked on a Bioanalyzer 2100, and measured again with the KAPA Library Quantification kit. Every immunoSEQ 96-well plate was sequenced on a separate single-read 150-cycle Illumina NextSeq 550 flow cell. In the authors' own workflow: Because the immunoSEQ output included only junctional sequences and no quality scores, the filtering could not be the same as the filtering used for full-length reads. Sequences were annotated with PyIR, a Python wrapper for IgBLAST v1.9, and V/J genes and CDR3 were assigned using IMGT germline references. Reads were removed for weak V/J assignments (E-value above 1e-6), missing CDR3, stop codons, out-of-frame junctions, or ambiguous translated residues. V3J clonotypes were defined by identical inferred V gene, J gene, and CDR3 amino acid sequence. Percentage overlap between repertoires was computed as shared unique clonotypes divided by the size of the smaller repertoire. Repertoire richness was assessed with RTK rarefaction, the Chao1 estimator, and Recon v2.1 estimates of unobserved clonotypes. Generation probabilities for all TCRbeta clonotypes obtained by the gDNA method from a handful of donors were computed using OLGA. This is the immuneACCESS table as TCRdb keeps it, with only in-frame sequences that have V and J called. A part of the clones is gone; compared with another copy, unresolved V genes explain less than half, and the rest is unexplained. V and J calls and clone size are as listed in that table; D and trimming were resolved from the DNA. This sample holds around 2.5 million clones; roughly 93% were observed only once. About 0.39% of the sample is held by the ten biggest clonotypes.

This specimen comes from a study of shared clonotypes between healthy human individuals (dated by TCRdb to the early 2020s). Turning to the overall study: A couple of women and a few men aged 18 to 49 years were included in the cohort. Per donor, three plates each were used for CD4 naive and CD4 memory, two for CD8 naive, and one for CD8 memory. To increase sequencing depth and limit assay-specific biases, different laboratories used diverse techniques to prepare libraries and sequence TCR repertoires. Per donor, leukapheresis produced somewhere between about 0.9 and 9.5 billion PBMCs. To estimate repertoire size and how much clonotypes are shared between individuals, the study performed deep sequencing of blood TCR repertoires from a handful of healthy adults. Study-level results and caveats: Rarefaction of sorted-subset datasets indicated incomplete sequencing despite the large sequencing depth. The genetic and exposure-history diversity represented was limited by the small number of donors. Larger estimated clonotype richness was generally found for naive subsets than for memory subsets. Compared with non-shared clonotypes, the clonotypes found in all four sorted-subset donors had higher generation probabilities. Pairwise subsampling indicated that sequencing depth was expected to affect the degree of clonotype sharing among donors. Sharing across a few donors was observed for around 5% of naive CD4, less than 4% of naive CD8, about 2.3% of memory CD4, and about 0.4% of memory CD8 clonotypes. Sampling was limited to blood, and TCR repertoires in tissue likely differ from TCR repertoires in blood.

The donors were healthy, HIV-negative adults who had no recently reported acute infections or vaccinations. Only Caucasian adults living in Nashville, Tennessee, USA were represented among the donors. CD4+ T cells were enriched by magnetic negative selection, after which naive cells were positively selected on CD45RA and the negative fraction was taken as the memory subset. After blood collection by leukapheresis, PBMCs were isolated using Ficoll-Histopaque density gradient centrifugation and then cryopreserved in the vapor phase of liquid nitrogen. Analytical flow cytometry was used to check the purity and quantity of every magnetically sorted T cell population. Genomic DNA was isolated from every sorted fraction and measured by UV absorbance on a Nanodrop 2000c.

The sample taken for sequencing was naive CD4+ T cells from PBMCs. The cell subset or site label on this specimen signifies: CD45RA+ positively selected. The rearrangement joined TRBV7-6 to TRBJ2-3; 7 central nucleotides agree with TRBD1. The clonotype comes from a man in his late teens or twenties in good health. Some clones in this sample may be carry-over from other donors' samples. The CDR3 reads CASSLDRGNSDTQYF. The DNA reads as follows: TGTGCCAGCAGCTTAGACAGGGGAAATTCAGATACGCAGTATTTT.